This entry describes one TCR beta chain. The antigen remains unidentified. V shed 3 bases and J shed 5 bases, with 7 bases lying between them. Germline V CDR1 and CDR2: ENHRY, SYGVKD. The CDR3 spans 12 residues. The data were taken from a study of T-cell memory formation after mild COVID-19. Study-level background: TCR clusters largely stayed donor specific. Study-level points and caveats: Pre-infection memory harbored some responding clones, suggesting cross-reactive memory joined. The study found balanced CD4/CD8 in clones contracting day 15 to 85 and a CD4+ lean in later expanders. Nothing confirmed that second-wave clones peaking on day 37 were specific for SARS-CoV-2.

One entry per CDR3 protein results from TCRdb running MiXCR on the 5' RACE reads. The table has about 420,000 distinct CDR3 sequences, about 25% seen once. The chain carries TRBV10-3 and TRBJ1-2; perhaps TRBD1 as D (6 bases). The material sequenced was PBMCs or a T cell subset sorted from them (not recorded which). The clonotype originates from an adult woman who had mild COVID-19 (a few samples of this study predate the infection). Cell type and time point are not known. CDR3: CAISDQGYGYTF. The CDR3 bases are TGTGCCATCAGTGACCAGGGGTATGGCTACACCTTC.